This TCR beta chain emerged from a study of metastatic and nonmetastatic thyroid tumors. Study-level background: The authors compared repertoires across blood and tumor or nodule tissue from malignant and benign thyroid patients. Study findings and constraints: Reported TCR beta diversity, measured in blood and tumor, was significantly higher for malignant thyroid tumors than for benign nodules.

The table lists this clone with many counts. Antigen unknown. The CDR3 length is 12 residues. V was shortened by 2 bases and J by 7 bases, with 6 bases between the two germline ends. Germline V gene sequence: CDR1 LNHDA, CDR2 SQIVND (reference sequence). In the study's own analysis: What underpinned the distant-metastasis classifier for papillary thyroid cancer was the set of CDR3 differences across clinicopathological groups. TCRdb reprocessed the PCR reads using MiXCR. TCRdb's processing, not the authors' own work, is the source of the V and J calls. The profile shows 40,000 to 50,000 clones, roughly 12% of them singletons. Before thyroid surgery, none of the patients had received any treatment.

This receptor was obtained from a male donor with papillary thyroid cancer or a benign thyroid nodule (not recorded which). Some clones in this sample may be carry-over from other donors' samples. This chain uses TRBV19 with TRBJ2-1; D gene uncertain. The sequenced material came from blood. CDR3 DNA sequence: TGTGCCAGTAGTATAAGAAGGAATGAGCAGTTCTTC. It yields the protein CASSIRRNEQFF.